Reported below is one TCR beta chain. Alongside a J-beta primer mix, a sample-barcoded 5' primer served in a second PCR lasting about 7 to 12 cycles. Each CDR3 protein gets one entry after TCRdb re-called the 5' RACE reads with MiXCR. The table has hundreds of thousands of distinct CDR3 sequences, about a third seen once. The CDR3 is 15 amino acids. Germline V gene data show CDR1 as SGHTA and CDR2 as FQGNSA. Deletions cut 4 bases from V and 8 bases from J, with 20 bases between. The sample is drawn from a study of blood T cells in healthy people across ages. Sequenced input: blood. This clonotype was obtained from a woman aged 80 or over in good health. The gene calls are TRBV7-2 and TRBJ1-2; no clear D. The CDR3 DNA is TGTGCCAGCAGCTCCGACGGGGTCTCCCGCGGGGGCTACACCTTC. It encodes CASSSDGVSRGGYTF.